The 13 T cell receptor beta chains presented below share a single source sample, sequenced in a study of blood T cell repertoires in COVID-19. Clones were read by immunoSEQ multiplex PCR, and TCRdb kept only the in-frame ones, dropping some. The sample carries about 180,000 clones, approximately 85% recorded once. The specimen sequenced was peripheral blood. The receptor source for this set is a man between 60 and 75 years old with acute or convalescent COVID-19.

The chain combines TRBV27 with TRBJ2-2; TRBD2 aligns across 15 bases. The length of the CDR3 is 17 residues. The trim removed 6 bases at V and 5 bases at J, leaving 7 bases unmatched. CDR1 and CDR2 (germline): MNHEY, SMNVEV (reference sequence). The CDR3 sequence: CASRPGLAGGVTGELFF. The CDR3 nucleotides are TGTGCCAGCAGGCCGGGACTAGCGGGAGGCGTTACCGGGGAGCTGTTTTTT.

The V and J genes are TRBV7-2 and TRBJ2-7; 9 bases fit TRBD2. Trimming at V came to 3 bases and at J to 1 base, leaving 4 bases not matched to a gene. The length of the CDR3 is 15 residues. In germline, CDR1 is SGHTA, CDR2 FQGNSA. This CDR3 is CASSLTSGASYEQYF. For the CDR3, the DNA is TGTGCCAGCAGCTTGACTAGCGGTGCGTCCTACGAGCAGTACTTC.

This clone was observed a few times. This rearrangement joins TRBV15 to TRBJ1-4, with 8 bases aligning to TRBD1. CDR3 length equals 15 residues. CDR1 is LNHNV, CDR2 YYDKDF, per germline (reference sequence). With V trimmed by 0 bases and J by 8 bases, 5 bases remained unmatched. This CDR3 reads CATSREDRVGEKLFF. The DNA for the CDR3 is TGTGCCACCAGCAGAGAGGACAGGGTAGGCGAAAAACTGTTTTTT.

The chain has TRBV7-2 and TRBJ2-3, with D possibly matching TRBD2 (6 bases). Germline V gives CDR1 SGHTA, CDR2 FQGNSA. This CDR3 spans 15 amino acids. V shed 7 bases and J shed 1 base, with 15 bases lying between them. Here the CDR3 reads CASKKGWEGTDTQYF. The CDR3 DNA reads TGTGCCAGCAAAAAAGGGTGGGAGGGCACAGATACGCAGTATTTT. Using reference TRBV7-2 and TRBJ2-3 for the parts outside the CDR3, the full variable domain is GAGVSQSPSNKVTEKGKDVELRCDPISGHTALYWYRQSLGQGLEFLIYFQGNSAPDKSGLPSDRFSAERTGGSVSTLTIQRTQQEDSAVYLCASKKGWEGTDTQYFGPGTRLTVL.

CDR3 residues: CASSTTGGAGQPQHF. The CDR3 DNA reads TGTGCCAGCAGCACCACGGGGGGCGCAGGGCAGCCCCAGCATTTT. The gene calls are TRBV9 and TRBJ1-5; D might be TRBD1 (6 bases). Germline loops: CDR1 SGDLS, CDR2 YYNGEE. Trimming stripped 4 bases from V and 7 bases from J, with 18 bases between. This CDR3 region has 15 residues.

The genes are TRBV7-2 and TRBJ2-7, with TRBD1 matching 7 bases. CDR1 is SGHTA, CDR2 FQGNSA, per germline. V lost 0 bases to trimming and J lost 7 bases; unmatched junction nucleotides: 9. This CDR3 has 15 residues. The CDR3 nucleotides read TGTGCCAGCAGCTTAGCGCAAACAGGGGTAGGTGAGCAGTACTTC. Its translation is CASSLAQTGVGEQYF.

In this sample, this clone turned up once. The rearrangement uses TRBV2 and TRBJ2-1; 7 bases line up with TRBD2. CDR1 SNHLY and CDR2 FYNNEI come from the germline V gene. The CDR3 has 14 amino acids. The trim removed 6 bases at V and 4 bases at J, leaving 6 bases unmatched. DNA of the CDR3: TGTGCCAGCAGGGGGAGGGGAATATACAATGAGCAGTTCTTC. Its translation is CASRGRGIYNEQFF. The full variable domain, with the rest looked up from reference TRBV2 and TRBJ2-1, is EPEVTQTPSHQVTQMGQEVILRCVPISNHLYFYWYRQILGQKVEFLVSFYNNEISEKSEIFDDQFSVERPDGSNFTLKIRSTKLEDSAMYFCASRGRGIYNEQFFGPGTRLTVL.

The CDR3 DNA follows: TGTGCCAGCAGCCGCGGGACAGGGGGCTTCGAGACCCAGTACTTC. This codes for CASSRGTGGFETQYF. The V call is TRBV7-2, the J call TRBJ2-5, with TRBD1 matching over 12 bases. Germline-derived CDR1 and CDR2 are SGHTA and FQGNSA. J was trimmed by 5 bases and V by 5 bases; bases with no gene match: 6. This CDR3 spans 15 amino acids. The variable domain in full, completed from reference TRBV7-2 and TRBJ2-5, reads GAGVSQSPSNKVTEKGKDVELRCDPISGHTALYWYRQSLGQGLEFLIYFQGNSAPDKSGLPSDRFSAERTGGSVSTLTIQRTQQEDSAVYLCASSRGTGGFETQYFGPGTRLLVL.

The chain couples TRBV28 to TRBJ1-5; 9 bases align to TRBD1. Germline V lookup: CDR1 MDHEN, CDR2 SYDVKM. The length of the CDR3 is 20 residues. V was pared by 2 bases and J by 0 bases, with 14 bases of the junction left unmatched. Here the CDR3 reads CASSLPGQGRYVNSNQPQHF. CDR3 DNA: TGTGCCAGCAGTTTACCAGGACAGGGGCGCTACGTAAATAGCAATCAGCCCCAGCATTTT.

The rearrangement links TRBV7-3 to TRBJ2-2; 14 nucleotides align to TRBD2. Germline trimming cut 6 bases from V and 4 bases from J; bases unmatched to any gene: 1. CDR3 length equals 15 residues. Per germline, CDR1 SGHTA and CDR2 FQGTGA. The CDR3 spells CASRGTSGSTGELFF. CDR3 nucleotides: TGTGCCAGCAGGGGGACTAGCGGGAGCACCGGGGAGCTGTTTTTT.

The genes are TRBV3-1 (or the pseudogene TRBV3-2) and TRBJ2-7; tentatively, D is TRBD2 (7 bases). V was cut by 4 bases and J by 3 bases, with 16 bases left in between. Per germline, CDR1 LGHDT and CDR2 YNNKEL (reference sequence). The CDR3 sequence is 15 residues long. The CDR3 protein is CASSPPGAGDYEQYF. Here the CDR3 DNA reads TGTGCCAGCAGCCCCCCGGGGGCGGGGGACTACGAGCAGTACTTC.

The chain uses TRBV7-2 and TRBJ2-1, with TRBD2 matching 8 bases. Germline V lookup: CDR1 SGHTA, CDR2 FQGNSA. The CDR3 is 17 amino acids. Germline trimming cut 6 bases from V and 0 bases from J; bases unmatched to any gene: 10. CDR3 sequence reads: CASSRKGSGSSYNEQFF. CDR3 bases: TGTGCCAGCAGTCGGAAAGGGAGCGGGAGCTCCTACAATGAGCAGTTCTTC.

The chain has TRBV7-6 and TRBJ2-7; D possibly corresponds to TRBD2 (6 bases). The germline V gene encodes CDR1 SGHVS and CDR2 FNYEAQ. V was cut by 1 base and J by 4 bases, with 14 bases left in between. CDR3 length equals 15 residues. Here the CDR3 DNA reads TGTGCCAGCAGCTTAGGGCCCGGGGCGGGGTACGAGCAGTACTTC. As protein: CASSLGPGAGYEQYF.